Each of the 5 T cell receptor beta chains below was sequenced from the same sample in a study of blood T cell repertoires in COVID-19 (TCRdb year 2020). Library preparation was by the immunoSEQ multiplex PCR assay. Drawn from immuneACCESS, this table holds only the in-frame rearrangements with V and J called that TCRdb kept. Clones are partly lost; checked studies trace under half to an unresolved V gene and leave the rest unexplained. Present in this sample are more than 400,000 clones, about nine tenths of which were seen just once. 0.6% of the sample rests with the top ten. Sequencing input: PBMCs or T cells enriched from blood (not recorded which). All receptors come from a man in his late teens or twenties who had recovered from COVID-19.

In nucleotides, the CDR3 is TGCGCCAGCAAGCCCGGGGGGCAGATCGAGCAGTACTTC. Protein sequence: CASKPGGQIEQYF. The rearrangement joins TRBV10-2 to TRBJ2-7, with a tentative D call TRBD2 (7 bases). CDR1 is WSHSY and CDR2 is SAAADI in the germline V gene. The CDR3 has 13 amino acids. V was shortened by 7 bases and J by 6 bases, with 16 bases between the two germline ends.

The rearrangement links TRBV28 to TRBJ2-5; tentative D call: TRBD2 (5 bases). Germline CDR1 MDHEN, CDR2 SYDVKM. The CDR3 has 14 amino acids. Trimming removed 3 bases from V and 6 bases from J, with 14 bases in between. This chain's CDR3 is CASSFRSGGQTQYF. In DNA, the CDR3 is TGTGCCAGCAGTTTTCGGAGTGGAGGACAGACCCAGTACTTC.

The J gene is TRBJ1-2, the V gene TRBV7-9; no reliable D call. CDR1 is SEHNR, CDR2 FQNEAQ, per germline (reference sequence). Trimming took 1 base from V and 6 from J, leaving 9 bases between them. There are 13 residues in the CDR3. CDR3 residues: CASSLENRNGYTF. The CDR3 bases are TGTGCCAGCAGCTTAGAAAACAGAAATGGCTACACCTTC.

V gene TRBV9 combines with J gene TRBJ1-2, with D possibly matching TRBD1 (6 bases). CDR3 size: 12 residues. With 0 bases removed from V and 9 bases from J, the gap between germline ends came to 9 bases. CDR1 and CDR2 from the germline V gene are SGDLS and YYNGEE. The CDR3 reads CASSVDGGSYTF. In DNA, the CDR3 is TGTGCCAGCAGCGTAGATGGGGGCAGCTACACCTTC.

CDR3 bases: TGTGCCTGGACTAGCGGTTACGAGCAGTACTTC. Amino acid sequence: CAWTSGYEQYF. The rearrangement joins TRBV30 to TRBJ2-7; the match to TRBD2 covers 7 bases. The CDR3 has 11 amino acids. CDR1 is GTSNPN and CDR2 is SVGIG in the germline V gene (reference sequence). With 4 bases clipped from V and 4 bases from J, the junction kept 1 base outside the gene matches.